What follows are 32 T cell receptor beta chains derived from one specimen sequenced in a study of T cell responses to AZD1222 COVID-19 vaccine. Using immunoSEQ multiplex PCR, the repertoire was profiled, and TCRdb retains in-frame clones only, with some absent. The sample carries 100,000 to 150,000 clones, roughly nine tenths recorded once. Sequenced material: peripheral blood, taken on day 0 of AZD1222 vaccination. The receptor set was obtained from an adult in good health.

The CDR3, as DNA: TGTGCCTGGGAGGGGGTTCACGAGACCCAGTACTTC. Translating gives CAWEGVHETQYF. The chain employs TRBV5-4 and TRBJ2-5; a possible D gene is TRBD2 (7 bases). Trimming shortened V by 10 bases and J by 5 bases, and 15 bases separated the two germline ends. CDR3 length: 12 residues. The germline gives CDR1 SGHNT, CDR2 YYREEE (reference sequence).

V gene TRBV19 combines with J gene TRBJ2-1, with 13 bases identical to TRBD2. The germline gives CDR1 LNHDA, CDR2 SQIVND (reference sequence). CDR3 length: 16 residues. Trimming at V came to 5 bases and at J to 2 bases, leaving 3 bases not matched to a gene. CDR3 nucleotides: TGTGCCAGTAGTTGGGGACTAGCGGGAACCTACAATGAGCAGTTCTTC. Its translation is CASSWGLAGTYNEQFF. Based on the CDR3 plus reference TRBV19 and TRBJ2-1, the full variable domain is DGGITQSPKYLFRKEGQNVTLSCEQNLNHDAMYWYRQDPGQGLRLIYYSQIVNDFQKGDIAEGYSVSREKKESFPLTVTSAQKNPTAFYLCASSWGLAGTYNEQFFGPGTRLTVL.

The chain combines TRBV4-2 with TRBJ2-7, with 11 bases that match TRBD2. The CDR3 is made up of 15 amino acids. The germline V gene encodes CDR1 LGHNA and CDR2 YNFKEQ. V dropped 1 base and J dropped 5; count of bases not matched to a gene: 4. DNA of the CDR3: TGTGCCAGCAGCCAAGGACTAGCGGGAAGCAACGAGCAGTACTTC. Its translation: CASSQGLAGSNEQYF.

This chain joins TRBV5-1 and TRBJ1-1; 7 bases match TRBD1. CDR1 is SGHRS and CDR2 is YFSETQ in the germline V gene. The CDR3 loop spans 14 amino acids. V lost 5 bases to trimming and J lost 2 bases; unmatched junction nucleotides: 6. The CDR3 DNA follows: TGCGCCAGCAGGCCAAACAGGGGTAACACTGAAGCTTTCTTT. The encoded protein is CASRPNRGNTEAFF. Using reference TRBV5-1 and TRBJ1-1 for the parts outside the CDR3, the full variable domain is KAGVTQTPRYLIKTRGQQVTLSCSPISGHRSVSWYQQTPGQGLQFLFEYFSETQRNKGNFPGRFSGRQFSNSRSEMNVSTLELGDSALYLCASRPNRGNTEAFFGQGTRLTVV.

The chain couples TRBV12-3 or TRBV12-4 to TRBJ2-7; TRBD1 agrees at 8 bases. CDR3 length: 13 amino acids. J lost 5 bases, V lost 5 bases, and 5 bases had no gene match. DNA for the CDR3: TGTGCCAGCAGTCACGCGGACAGGGACGAGCAGTACTTC. Residues: CASSHADRDEQYF.

V gene TRBV5-1 combines with J gene TRBJ1-2, with D maybe TRBD1 (6 bases). The V gene's germline CDR1 is SGHRS and CDR2 YFSETQ. Trimming left V 3 bases short and J 6 bases short, with 18 bases between. The CDR3 is 15 residues long. The CDR3 coding sequence is TGCGCCAGCAGCTCCGGCAGGACAGTCGGGGATGGCTACACCTTC. It codes for CASSSGRTVGDGYTF.

The V gene is TRBV29-1, the J gene TRBJ2-6; TRBD1 aligns across 7 bases. CDR3 length: 16 amino acids. Germline assignment: CDR1 SQVTM and CDR2 ANQGSEA. J gave up 0 bases and V 7 bases, and 9 bases lay outside the gene matches. CDR3 in amino acids: CSASGTAVSGANVLTF. In DNA, the CDR3 is TGCAGCGCCTCCGGGACAGCCGTCTCTGGGGCCAACGTCCTGACTTTC.

The gene calls are TRBV19 and TRBJ1-1, with TRBD1 identical over 8 bases. Per germline, CDR1 LNHDA and CDR2 SQIVND (reference sequence). The CDR3 is made up of 13 amino acids. V trimming: 6 bases; J trimming: 5 bases; junction bases outside the gene matches: 5. The CDR3 sequence: CASRTGESTEAFF. CDR3 sequence (DNA): TGTGCCAGTAGGACAGGGGAGTCGACTGAAGCTTTCTTT.

This clone has only a few counts. The V call is TRBV3-1 (or the pseudogene TRBV3-2), the J call TRBJ2-3; no firm D call. The germline V gene encodes CDR1 LGHDT and CDR2 YNNKEL (reference sequence). The germline V and J ends were trimmed by 4 bases and 1 base, with 12 bases remaining between them. The CDR3 runs 15 residues. The CDR3 is CASSPPRSGTDTQYF. In DNA form, the CDR3 reads TGTGCCAGCAGCCCACCGCGGAGCGGCACAGATACGCAGTATTTT.

This rearrangement joins TRBV11-2 to TRBJ2-3; D may be TRBD1 (6 bases). Germline CDR1 SGHAT, CDR2 FQNNGV. The V end was cut by 5 bases, the J end by 3 bases, with 15 bases between. CDR3 length equals 15 residues. CDR3 protein: CASSRYGGGTDTQYF. The CDR3 DNA sequence: TGTGCCAGCAGCCGATATGGGGGCGGAACAGATACGCAGTATTTT.

This clone appeared once. J is TRBJ2-3 and V is TRBV2, with a possible D match to TRBD2 (6 bases). Per germline, CDR1 SNHLY and CDR2 FYNNEI. This CDR3 spans 16 amino acids. Trimming cost V 1 base and J 0 bases, with 11 bases left between them. The CDR3 protein is CASSEGLALSTDTQYF. The DNA of the CDR3 is TGTGCCAGCAGTGAAGGGCTAGCGCTGAGCACAGATACGCAGTATTTT.

The chain is built from TRBV14 and TRBJ2-2; D gene ambiguous. The V end was cut by 2 bases, the J end by 4 bases, with 5 bases between. This CDR3 contains 13 residues. Germline loops: CDR1 SGHDN, CDR2 FVKESK. Written as DNA, the CDR3 is TGTGCCAGCAGCCAACTGGGCACCGGGGAGCTGTTTTTT. It translates to CASSQLGTGELFF.

The chain joins TRBV4-1 to TRBJ2-7, with 11 bases lining up with TRBD1. V shed 1 base, J shed 5 bases, and the junction held 7 bases outside the gene matches. The CDR3 runs 16 residues. Germline V CDR1 and CDR2: MGHRA, YSYEKL. The CDR3: CASSQARGQGVNEQYF. CDR3 nucleotides: TGCGCCAGCAGCCAAGCCCGGGGACAGGGGGTGAACGAGCAGTACTTC.

The chain uses TRBV2 and TRBJ2-3, with a weak D call TRBD1 (5 bases). With 4 bases removed from V and 9 bases from J, the gap between germline ends came to 8 bases. The CDR3 contains 11 residues. Germline V CDR1 and CDR2: SNHLY, FYNNEI. CDR3 in amino acids: CASSAQGTQYF. The CDR3 bases are TGTGCCAGCAGTGCGCAGGGCACGCAGTATTTT. The complete variable domain, with remaining parts taken from reference TRBV2 and TRBJ2-3, reads EPEVTQTPSHQVTQMGQEVILRCVPISNHLYFYWYRQILGQKVEFLVSFYNNEISEKSEIFDDQFSVERPDGSNFTLKIRSTKLEDSAMYFCASSAQGTQYFGPGTRLTVL.

This chain links TRBV18 with TRBJ1-1, with D possibly being TRBD1 (5 bases). Germline V CDR1 and CDR2: KGHSH, LQKENI. The V end was cut by 3 bases, the J end by 3 bases, with 11 bases between. CDR3 length equals 14 residues. CDR3 in amino acids: CASSPGRLDTEAFF. For the CDR3, the DNA is TGTGCCAGCTCACCGGGGCGTTTGGACACTGAAGCTTTCTTT.

The chain employs TRBV6-5 and TRBJ1-1; perhaps TRBD1 as D (5 bases). The V and J ends lost 0 bases and 5 bases respectively, with 16 bases between them. CDR3 length equals 16 residues. The V gene's germline CDR1 is MNHEY and CDR2 SVGAGI. The CDR3: CASSYSFGQGGTEAFF. The CDR3 DNA follows: TGTGCCAGCAGTTACTCGTTCGGTCAGGGAGGGACTGAAGCTTTCTTT.

This clone was observed once. CDR3 in DNA: TGTGCCAGCAGCTTAGTCCAGGGAGTATCCGGGGAGCTGTTTTTT. This gives the protein CASSLVQGVSGELFF. This rearrangement joins TRBV7-2 to TRBJ2-2; D is perhaps TRBD1 or TRBD2 (5 bases each). CDR1 is SGHTA and CDR2 is FQGNSA in the germline V gene. This CDR3 has 15 amino acids. V gave up 1 base and J gave up 6 bases, with 12 bases separating them.

V gene TRBV6-6 combines with J gene TRBJ2-1; 12 nucleotides agree with TRBD2. The CDR3 extends over 17 amino acids. Germline-derived CDR1 and CDR2 are MNHNY and SVGAGI (reference sequence). The V and J ends lost 5 bases and 0 bases, in that order; junction bases with no gene match: 5. The CDR3 protein is CASSHRTSGDSYNEQFF. The CDR3 DNA is TGTGCCAGCAGTCACCGGACTAGCGGGGACTCCTACAATGAGCAGTTCTTC.

The J gene is TRBJ2-3, the V gene TRBV5-4; D is perhaps TRBD2 (5 bases). The CDR3 is 16 residues long. Per germline, CDR1 SGHNT and CDR2 YYREEE (reference sequence). Between the trimmed V and J ends, which lost 1 base and 1 base, there was a span of 13 bases. The CDR3 loop reads CASSLKLDLGTDTQYF. In DNA, the CDR3 is TGTGCCAGCAGCTTGAAACTAGACTTGGGCACAGATACGCAGTATTTT.

The CDR3 reads CASSPTLRTGGNTEAFF. For the CDR3, the DNA is TGCGCCAGCAGCCCGACTTTAAGGACAGGGGGAAACACTGAAGCTTTCTTT. The V call is TRBV4-1, the J call TRBJ1-1, with 10 positions matching TRBD1. Germline CDR1 and CDR2: MGHRA and YSYEKL. The CDR3 loop spans 17 amino acids. V shed 4 bases, J shed 2 bases, and the junction held 10 bases outside the gene matches.

The rearrangement joins TRBV28 to TRBJ2-2; D remains unclear. The CDR3 length is 11 residues. The ends were cut back, 5 bases at V and 7 bases at J, with 5 bases in the middle. CDR1 is MDHEN, CDR2 SYDVKM, per germline. CDR3 sequence (DNA): TGTGCCAGCAGTGGGATCGGGGAGCTGTTTTTT. It codes for CASSGIGELFF.

This CDR3 reads CANQRGGGSYNEQFF. DNA for the CDR3: TGTGCCAACCAACGTGGGGGGGGCTCCTACAATGAGCAGTTCTTC. V usage is TRBV2 and J usage is TRBJ2-1; 7 nucleotides match TRBD2. V lost 10 bases to trimming and J lost 0 bases; unmatched junction nucleotides: 9. The germline V gene has CDR1 SNHLY and CDR2 FYNNEI. The CDR3 has 15 residues.

In its sample, this clone was seen a few times. The chain is built from TRBV5-6 and TRBJ1-2; 9 nucleotides agree with TRBD1. This CDR3 region has 14 residues. CDR1 is SGHDT, CDR2 YYEEEE, per germline. V lost 4 bases to trimming and J lost 8 bases; unmatched junction nucleotides: 9. CDR3 in amino acids: CASSPYRGRVGYTF. For the CDR3, the DNA is TGTGCCAGCAGCCCCTACAGGGGGCGCGTGGGCTACACCTTC.

This clone showed up just once. V gene TRBV5-5 combines with J gene TRBJ2-7, with D maybe TRBD2 (5 bases). Looked up from germline, CDR1 is SGHKS and CDR2 is YYEKEE (reference sequence). The V end was cut by 4 bases, the J end by 0 bases, with 26 bases between. CDR3 length: 19 residues. CDR3 coding DNA: TGTGCCAGCAGCCCGCGGCGGGTCCCGGGCAACGGGCCCTCCTACGAGCAGTACTTC. Protein: CASSPRRVPGNGPSYEQYF.

The chain has TRBV9 and TRBJ1-3, with D tentatively TRBD1 (5 bases). Germline V CDR1 and CDR2: SGDLS, YYNGEE. The CDR3 sequence is 18 residues long. Trimming took 0 bases from V and 2 from J, leaving 18 bases between them. The CDR3 bases are TGTGCCAGCAGCGTAGTAAGCGACGCAGGGCTCCCTGGAAACACCATATATTTT. Amino acids: CASSVVSDAGLPGNTIYF.

The chain employs TRBV28 and TRBJ2-7, with D hard to call. This CDR3 has 12 residues. Germline V lookup: CDR1 MDHEN, CDR2 SYDVKM. The V and J ends lost 2 bases and 2 bases respectively, with 4 bases between them. For the CDR3, the DNA is TGTGCCAGCAGTTTAGGGGCCTACGAGCAGTACTTC. As protein: CASSLGAYEQYF.

J is TRBJ2-3 and V is TRBV30; 8 nucleotides agree with TRBD1. The CDR3 is 16 amino acids. With 3 bases clipped from V and 2 bases from J, the junction kept 10 bases outside the gene matches. The germline gives CDR1 GTSNPN, CDR2 SVGIG (reference sequence). CDR3 loop: CAWRGLDRDFTDTQYF. CDR3 DNA: TGTGCCTGGAGGGGTCTGGACAGGGATTTCACAGATACGCAGTATTTT. Using reference TRBV30 and TRBJ2-3 for the parts outside the CDR3, the full variable domain is SQTIHQWPATLVQPVGSPLSLECTVEGTSNPNLYWYRQAAGRGLQLLFYSVGIGQISSEVPQNLSASRPQDRQFILSSKKLLLSDSGFYLCAWRGLDRDFTDTQYFGPGTRLTVL.

The chain recombines TRBV4-2 with TRBJ1-5; D gene unclear. The CDR3 is 17 residues long. Trimming removed 1 base from V and 2 bases from J, with 15 bases in between. The germline CDR1 and CDR2 sequences are LGHNA and YNFKEQ. CDR3 in amino acids: CASSQGLAGWGNQPQHF. The CDR3 bases are TGTGCCAGCAGCCAAGGGCTCGCGGGATGGGGCAATCAGCCCCAGCATTTT.

The chain employs TRBV18 and TRBJ2-7; D may match TRBD1 or TRBD2 (5 bases each). V lost 3 bases and J lost 0, with 12 bases in between. The germline CDR1 and CDR2 sequences are KGHSH and LQKENI. This CDR3 region has 15 residues. CDR3 sequence reads: CASSPAPGTSYEQYF. The CDR3 coding sequence is TGTGCCAGCTCACCCGCCCCCGGGACCTCCTACGAGCAGTACTTC.

The chain joins TRBV19 to TRBJ2-1, with 9 bases aligning to TRBD2. The CDR3 has 16 residues. V was clipped by 2 bases and J by 9 bases; unmatched bases: 11. Germline V gives CDR1 LNHDA, CDR2 SQIVND (reference sequence). CDR3 loop: CASSILAGGPPGEQFF. The DNA for the CDR3 is TGTGCCAGTAGTATATTGGCGGGGGGGCCTCCCGGTGAGCAGTTCTTC.

The chain couples TRBV25-1 to TRBJ2-1; D not certain. The V end was cut by 1 base, the J end by 7 bases, with 11 bases between. CDR1 and CDR2 (germline): MGHDK, SYGVNS. The CDR3 is 14 amino acids. The CDR3 loop is CASSESILANEQFF. Here the CDR3 DNA reads TGTGCCAGCAGTGAATCCATTCTCGCGAATGAGCAGTTCTTC.

This chain uses TRBV5-1 with TRBJ1-2; weak D call: TRBD1 (5 bases). Germline assignment: CDR1 SGHRS and CDR2 YFSETQ. The CDR3 has 12 amino acids. V lost 6 bases, J lost 10 bases, and 16 bases lay in between. The CDR3 DNA reads TGCGCCAGCAAGTTTGAGACAGCCGCCTACACCTTC. It encodes CASKFETAAYTF. Filled out from reference TRBV5-1 and TRBJ1-2, the complete variable domain reads KAGVTQTPRYLIKTRGQQVTLSCSPISGHRSVSWYQQTPGQGLQFLFEYFSETQRNKGNFPGRFSGRQFSNSRSEMNVSTLELGDSALYLCASKFETAAYTFGSGTRLTVV.